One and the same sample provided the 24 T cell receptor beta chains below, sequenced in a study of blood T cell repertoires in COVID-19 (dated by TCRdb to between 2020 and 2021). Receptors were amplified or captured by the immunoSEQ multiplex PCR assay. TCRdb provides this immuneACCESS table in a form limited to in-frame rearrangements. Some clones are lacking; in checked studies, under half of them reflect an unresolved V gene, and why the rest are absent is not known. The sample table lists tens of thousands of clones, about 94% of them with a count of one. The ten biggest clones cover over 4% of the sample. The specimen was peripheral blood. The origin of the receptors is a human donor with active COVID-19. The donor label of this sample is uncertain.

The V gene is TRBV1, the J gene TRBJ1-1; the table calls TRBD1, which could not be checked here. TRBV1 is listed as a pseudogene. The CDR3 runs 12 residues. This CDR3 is CTRGDRGHEAFF. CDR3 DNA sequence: TGCACCAGGGGGGACAGGGGCCATGAAGCTTTCTTT.

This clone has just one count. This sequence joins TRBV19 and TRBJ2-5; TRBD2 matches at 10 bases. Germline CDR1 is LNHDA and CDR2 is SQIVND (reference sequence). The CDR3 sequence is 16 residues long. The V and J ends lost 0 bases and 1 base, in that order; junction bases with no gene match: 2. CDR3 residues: CASSIDWTSGQETQYF. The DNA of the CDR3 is TGTGCCAGTAGTATAGATTGGACTAGCGGCCAAGAGACCCAGTACTTC. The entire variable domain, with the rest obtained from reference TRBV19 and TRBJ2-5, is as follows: DGGITQSPKYLFRKEGQNVTLSCEQNLNHDAMYWYRQDPGQGLRLIYYSQIVNDFQKGDIAEGYSVSREKKESFPLTVTSAQKNPTAFYLCASSIDWTSGQETQYFGPGTRLLVL.

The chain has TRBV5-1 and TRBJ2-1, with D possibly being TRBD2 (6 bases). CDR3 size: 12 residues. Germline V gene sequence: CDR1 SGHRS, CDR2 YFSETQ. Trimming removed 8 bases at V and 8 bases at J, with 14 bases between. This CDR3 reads CASRAASDEQFF. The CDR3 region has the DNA TGCGCCAGTAGAGCGGCTAGCGATGAGCAGTTCTTC.

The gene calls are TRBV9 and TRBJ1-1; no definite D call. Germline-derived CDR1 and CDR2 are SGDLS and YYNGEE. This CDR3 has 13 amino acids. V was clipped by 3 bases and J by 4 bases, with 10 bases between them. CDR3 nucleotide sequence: TGTGCCAGCAGCGCTCCATCAGGCACTGAAGCTTTCTTT. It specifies CASSAPSGTEAFF.

The CDR3 protein is CASNLGGGTQYF. CDR3 nucleotides: TGTGCCAGCAACCTGGGGGGGGGTACGCAGTATTTT. The V gene is TRBV12-3 or TRBV12-4, the J gene TRBJ2-3; 7 bases match TRBD2. The CDR3 consists of 12 residues. The V gene end was trimmed by 7 bases and the J gene end by 8 bases; junction bases not matched to a gene: 6.

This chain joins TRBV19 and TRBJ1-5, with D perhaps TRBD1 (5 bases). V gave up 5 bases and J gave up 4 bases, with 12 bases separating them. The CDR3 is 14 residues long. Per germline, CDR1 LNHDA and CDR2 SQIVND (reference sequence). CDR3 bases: TGTGCCAGTAGTGGGGGGGGAGGGAATCAGCCCCAGCATTTT. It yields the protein CASSGGGGNQPQHF.

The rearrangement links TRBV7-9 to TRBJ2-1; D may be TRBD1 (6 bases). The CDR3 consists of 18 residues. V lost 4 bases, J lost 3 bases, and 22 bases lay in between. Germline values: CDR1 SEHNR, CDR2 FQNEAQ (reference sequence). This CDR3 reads CASSSVGAGVGHYNEQFF. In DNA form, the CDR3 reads TGTGCCAGCAGCTCGGTCGGGGCAGGGGTGGGACACTACAATGAGCAGTTCTTC.

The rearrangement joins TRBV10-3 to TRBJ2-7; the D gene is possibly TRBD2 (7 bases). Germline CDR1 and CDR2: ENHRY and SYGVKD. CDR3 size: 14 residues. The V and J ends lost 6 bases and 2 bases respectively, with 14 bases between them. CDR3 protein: CAISGGGGAYEQYF. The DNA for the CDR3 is TGTGCCATCAGCGGGGGCGGGGGAGCCTACGAGCAGTACTTC.

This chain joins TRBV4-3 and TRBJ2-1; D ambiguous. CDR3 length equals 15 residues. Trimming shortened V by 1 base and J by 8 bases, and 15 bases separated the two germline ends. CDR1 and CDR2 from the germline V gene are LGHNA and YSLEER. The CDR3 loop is CASSQGRHSGDEQFF. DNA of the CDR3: TGCGCCAGCAGCCAAGGACGTCACAGTGGCGATGAGCAGTTCTTC.

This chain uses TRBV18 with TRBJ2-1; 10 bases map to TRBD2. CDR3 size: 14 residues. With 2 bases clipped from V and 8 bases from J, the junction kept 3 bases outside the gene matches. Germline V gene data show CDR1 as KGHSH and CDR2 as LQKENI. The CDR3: CASSPSGRGDEQFF. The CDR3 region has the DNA TGTGCCAGCTCACCAAGCGGGAGGGGCGATGAGCAGTTCTTC.

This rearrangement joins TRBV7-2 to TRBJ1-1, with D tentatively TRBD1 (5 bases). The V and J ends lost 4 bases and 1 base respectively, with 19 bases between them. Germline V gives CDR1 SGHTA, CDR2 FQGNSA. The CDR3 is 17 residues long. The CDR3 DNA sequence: TGTGCCAGCAGCTCTACCCCGACACTCCAGGGGAACACTGAAGCTTTCTTT. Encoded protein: CASSSTPTLQGNTEAFF.

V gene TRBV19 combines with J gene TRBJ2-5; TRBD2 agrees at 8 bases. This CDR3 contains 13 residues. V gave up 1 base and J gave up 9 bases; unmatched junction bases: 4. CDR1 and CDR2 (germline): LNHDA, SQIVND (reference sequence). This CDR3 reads CASSIVGGAPQYF. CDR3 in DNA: TGTGCCAGTAGTATAGTCGGGGGGGCTCCCCAGTACTTC.

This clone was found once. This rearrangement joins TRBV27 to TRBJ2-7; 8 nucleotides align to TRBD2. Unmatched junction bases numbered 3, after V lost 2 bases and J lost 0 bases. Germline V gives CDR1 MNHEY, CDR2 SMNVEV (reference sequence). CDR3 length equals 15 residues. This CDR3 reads CASSLRLAGSYEQYF. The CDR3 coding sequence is TGTGCCAGCAGTTTAAGGCTAGCGGGCTCCTACGAGCAGTACTTC.

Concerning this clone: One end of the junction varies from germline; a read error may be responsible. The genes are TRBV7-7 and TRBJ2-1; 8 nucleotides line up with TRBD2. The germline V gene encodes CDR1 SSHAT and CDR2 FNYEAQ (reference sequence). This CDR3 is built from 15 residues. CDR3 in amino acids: CASSITGGGPNEQFF. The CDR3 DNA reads TGTGCTAGCAGCATTACGGGAGGGGGGCCGAATGAGCAGTTCTTC.

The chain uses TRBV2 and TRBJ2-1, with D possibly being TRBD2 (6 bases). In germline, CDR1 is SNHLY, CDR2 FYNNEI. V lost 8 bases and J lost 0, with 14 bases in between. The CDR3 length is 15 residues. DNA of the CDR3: TGTGCCAGCGGGGAGCGGGTTAGCTCCTACAATGAGCAGTTCTTC. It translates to CASGERVSSYNEQFF.

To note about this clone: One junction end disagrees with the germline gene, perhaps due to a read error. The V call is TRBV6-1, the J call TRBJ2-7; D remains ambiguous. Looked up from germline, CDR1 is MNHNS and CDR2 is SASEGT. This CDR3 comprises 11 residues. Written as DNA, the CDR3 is TGTGCCAGCAGTGAAAGTGGGCCTCAAGACTTC. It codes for CASSESGPQDF.

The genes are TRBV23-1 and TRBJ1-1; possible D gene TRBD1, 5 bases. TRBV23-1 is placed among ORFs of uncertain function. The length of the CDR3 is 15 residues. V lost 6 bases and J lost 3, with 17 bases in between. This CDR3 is CASRPPGMVDTEAFF. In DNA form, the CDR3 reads TGCGCCAGCAGACCCCCAGGGATGGTGGACACTGAAGCTTTCTTT.

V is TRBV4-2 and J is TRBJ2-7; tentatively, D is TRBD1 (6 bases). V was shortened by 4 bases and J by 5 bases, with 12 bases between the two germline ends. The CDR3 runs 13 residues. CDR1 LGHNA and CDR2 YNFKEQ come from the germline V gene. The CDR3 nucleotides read TGTGCCAGCAGCCCAGGGGCTAAAGACGAGCAGTACTTC. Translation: CASSPGAKDEQYF.

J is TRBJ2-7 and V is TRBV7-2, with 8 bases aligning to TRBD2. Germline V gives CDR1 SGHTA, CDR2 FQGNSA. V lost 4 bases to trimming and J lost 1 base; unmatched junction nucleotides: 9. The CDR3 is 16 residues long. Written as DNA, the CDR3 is TGTGCCAGCAGCTCCGGGGGGGGGAGGAAGTCCTACGAGCAGTACTTC. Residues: CASSSGGGRKSYEQYF.

The CDR3 sequence: CASSRLERETQYF. The CDR3 DNA reads as TGTGCCAGCAGCCGCCTAGAGCGGGAGACCCAGTACTTC. The rearrangement uses TRBV5-4 and TRBJ2-5, with a weak D call TRBD2 (5 bases). The germline V gene encodes CDR1 SGHNT and CDR2 YYREEE (reference sequence). This CDR3 spans 13 amino acids. The V gene lost 4 bases and the J gene lost 5 bases, with 12 bases spanning the gap.

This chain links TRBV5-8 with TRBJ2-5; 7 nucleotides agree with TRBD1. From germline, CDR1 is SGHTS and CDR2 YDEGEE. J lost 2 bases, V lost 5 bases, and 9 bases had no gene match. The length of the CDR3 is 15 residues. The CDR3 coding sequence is TGTGCCAGCAGATCCGGGACAGTAGGACAAGAGACCCAGTACTTC. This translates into CASRSGTVGQETQYF. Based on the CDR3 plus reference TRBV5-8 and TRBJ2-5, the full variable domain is EAGVTQSPTHLIKTRGQQATLRCSPISGHTSVYWYQQALGLGLQFLLWYDEGEERNRGNFPPRFSGRQFPNYSSELNVNALELEDSALYLCASRSGTVGQETQYFGPGTRLLVL.

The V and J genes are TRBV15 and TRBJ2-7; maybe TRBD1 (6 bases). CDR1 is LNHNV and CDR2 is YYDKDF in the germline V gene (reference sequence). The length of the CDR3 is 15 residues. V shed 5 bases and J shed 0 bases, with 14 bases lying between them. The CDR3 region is CATSEGDVYSYEQYF. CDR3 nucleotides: TGTGCCACCAGCGAGGGGGACGTTTACTCCTACGAGCAGTACTTC.

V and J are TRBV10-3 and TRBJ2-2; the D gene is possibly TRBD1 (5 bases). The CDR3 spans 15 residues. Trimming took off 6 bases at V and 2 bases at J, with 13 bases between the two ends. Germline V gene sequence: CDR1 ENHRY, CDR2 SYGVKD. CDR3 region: CAISPPGANTGELFF. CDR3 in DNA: TGTGCCATCAGCCCGCCTGGGGCCAACACCGGGGAGCTGTTTTTT.

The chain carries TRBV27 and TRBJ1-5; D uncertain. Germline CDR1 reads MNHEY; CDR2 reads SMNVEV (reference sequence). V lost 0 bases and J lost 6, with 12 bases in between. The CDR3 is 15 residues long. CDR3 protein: CASSLSYGYGQPQHF. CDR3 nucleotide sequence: TGTGCCAGCAGTTTATCGTACGGGTATGGTCAGCCCCAGCATTTT.